This section outlines one T cell receptor (beta chain) sequence together with its context. The data belong to a study of blood T cells in healthy people across ages. The second PCR ran roughly 7 to 12 cycles with a sample-barcoded 5' primer and J-beta primers. TCRdb reprocessed the 5' RACE reads with MiXCR, giving one entry per CDR3 protein. Here the sample spans 650,000 to 1,000,000 distinct CDR3 sequences, around 34% being singletons. This CDR3 has 16 amino acids. In germline, CDR1 is SGDLS, CDR2 YYNGEE. The ends lost 0 bases at V and 1 base at J; junction bases unmatched: 3. This TCR derives from a man aged 18 to 29 in good health. This chain connects TRBV9 to TRBJ2-5; 10 bases align to TRBD2. Sequencing used blood. The CDR3 coding sequence is TGTGCCAGCAGCGTAGATAGCGGGGGGTTCCAAGAGACCCAGTACTTC. Translated: CASSVDSGGFQETQYF.